This T cell receptor (beta chain) was retrieved from a study of vaccination effects on CD4 cells after COVID-19 (dated 2022 in TCRdb). With regard to the full study: Post-vaccine samples across the study were collected a median of 72 days after the second dose, with a range of 14 to 241. The study compared SARS-CoV-2 spike-specific CD4+ TCR repertoires before and after mRNA vaccination in COVID-19 convalescent patients and infection-naive vaccine recipients. Cultures from other donors in the study were sequenced using the Oncomine TCR Beta short-read assay on an Illumina iSeq 100. The full study included roughly 10 COVID-19 convalescent patients and several SARS-CoV-2-naive healthy vaccine recipients. General findings and caveats noted by the study authors: The study was limited by a small number of convalescent patients, and early post-infection timepoints were lacking. Clones induced by infection and clones induced by vaccination both contracted markedly at late timepoints after vaccination, which fits with T cell responses waning over time. Among healthy vaccine recipients, nearly all vaccine-induced clones were SARS-CoV-2 mono-reactive, and just 1 of 255 was cross-reactive with common cold coronaviruses.

To identify antigen-specific CD4+ T cell clonotypes by their expansion, the ViraFEST assay first stimulated PBMC with viral peptide pools and then applied TCR sequencing. After roughly 11 days of culture, CD4+ T cells were isolated with the EasySep CD4+ T cell isolation kit. Participants received two doses of either the BNT162b2 or the mRNA-1273 mRNA SARS-CoV-2 vaccine. Negative nucleocapsid antibody results before and after vaccination confirmed that the healthy vaccine recipients had no prior SARS-CoV-2 infection. Each well held under 2.5 million PBMC cultured in IMDM containing roughly 5% human AB serum, 9 to 10 IU/ml IL-2 and gentamicin, along with about 9.5 ug/ml peptides. On days 3 and 7, half of the culture medium was replaced with fresh IL-2-containing medium. Unless noted otherwise, every peptide stimulation condition was cultured in triplicate wells. PBMC were separated from whole blood using Ficoll-Paque Plus gradient centrifugation and were then either cryopreserved at -140C or used fresh. The overlapping peptide pools covered the spike proteins of SARS-CoV-2 and of the common cold coronaviruses HCoV-NL63, HCoV-OC43 and HCoV-229E. The QIAamp micro DNA kit was used to extract genomic DNA from the cultured CD4+ T cells.

Libraries were constructed by the immunoSEQ multiplex PCR assay. DNA from the cultured, isolated CD4+ T cells was subjected to TCR beta CDR3 sequencing. Per the source publication's procedure: Non-productive TCR sequences were removed, reads were trimmed to the CDR3 region, and CDR3s of at least 7 amino acids were retained. The MANAFEST web app was used to pick out antigen-specific clonotypes by comparing their expansion in peptide wells with that in reference cultures. To be called positive, a clone needed expansion at FDR<0.05 compared with the reference and with all other wells, an odds ratio greater than 5, and a frequency greater than 0.1% in two replicate wells. A clonotype was defined as cross-reactive if the clonotype was significantly expanded both in SARS-CoV-2 spike wells and in at least one common cold coronavirus spike condition. CDR3 similarity was assessed by Levenshtein distance using the stringdist R package, and unrooted trees were constructed with ape in R 3.6.1. This is the immuneACCESS table as TCRdb keeps it, with only in-frame sequences that have V and J called. A part of the clones is gone; compared with another copy, unresolved V genes explain less than half, and the rest is unexplained. From that table come the V and J calls and clone size; the DNA was used to work out D and trimming. A total of 75,000 or so clones appear in this sample, roughly 73% of them only once. Jointly, the top ten make up approximately 1% of the sample.

V trim: 2 bases; J trim: 0 bases; unmatched bases: 1. Reading the germline V gene gives CDR1 KGHSH and CDR2 LQKENI. The CDR3 sequence holds 15 residues, the cysteine and phenylalanine included. The retained sequence is limited to the CDR3, 45 bases, with the frame set at the first base. Concerning this clone itself: Its binding antigen is unknown. Per-nucleotide qualities are absent, and no much larger clonotype sits a single base away.

The source was CD4+ T cells from PBMCs cultured with HCoV-OC43 spike peptides, collected after COVID-19 vaccination. Read against the paper, the sample's cell subset or site label means: HCoV-OC43 spike overlapping peptide pool stimulation. The chain is encoded by TRBV18 joined to TRBJ1-2, with TRBD1 matching 9 junction bases. This sequence was found in a human donor who received a COVID-19 vaccine. The CDR3 in this case is CASSPGTGSNYGYTF. The DNA sequence is TGTGCCAGCTCACCAGGGACAGGGTCTAACTATGGCTACACCTTC.